These T cell receptor beta chains were read from a single sample in a study of tumor T cells in aggressive B-cell lymphoma. TCRdb's copy holds only in-frame clones and misses some; the assay was immunoSEQ multiplex PCR. Of over a thousand clones in the sample, under 85% were seen once. Sequencing was carried out using tumor tissue. The receptors stem from an adult with diffuse large B cell lymphoma. The CDR3 runs from the conserved cysteine through the conserved F or W. Clone size appears in some rows only: once, few, many, or a class for an expanded clone.

>NA|TRBV7-3|TRBJ2-5
CASRLGLAGDQETQYF
>NA|TRBV28|TRBJ1-2
CASSRDRAWYGYTF
>NA|TRBV19|TRBJ2-7
CASSIWGLTYEQYF
>NA|TRBV29-1|TRBJ2-7
CSVVGQAAYEQYF
>NA|TRBV2|TRBJ2-3
CASKKDRGEDTQYF
>NA|TRBV11-3|TRBJ2-7
CASSSDRLHEQYF
>NA|TRBV7-8|TRBJ1-5
CASSLGGGQPQHF
>once|TRBV9|TRBJ2-1
CASSVATTSWSREQFF
>NA|TRBV19|TRBJ1-5
CASSAGTGAFVSNQPQHF
>once|TRBV6-6|TRBJ2-7
CASSYPGGLYEQYF
>NA|TRBV2|TRBJ2-5
CASGTGFVETQYF
>NA|TRBV5-6|TRBJ2-7
CASSLGGDFYEQYF
>NA|TRBV7-6|TRBJ2-7
CASSLGGGYSYEQYF
>NA|TRBV19|TRBJ2-7
CASRTTGQGTYEQYF
>once|TRBV4-1|TRBJ1-2
CASSQPPGTYGYTF
>NA|TRBV9|TRBJ2-5
CASSITGALETQYF
>NA|TRBV28|TRBJ1-5
CASRAPRANQPQHF
>NA|TRBV7-9|TRBJ2-5
CASSPETKNQETQYF
>NA|TRBV6-1|TRBJ1-2
CASSDPRGHRANYGYTF
>NA|TRBV4-1|TRBJ2-7
CASSQALAGEYEQYF
>NA|TRBV4-3|TRBJ1-1
CASSQDRVTGGNTEAFF
>NA|TRBV5-1|TRBJ2-3
CASRTSGDTDTQYF
>NA|TRBV9|TRBJ2-7
CASSPHRDITYEQYF
>NA|TRBV19|TRBJ1-1
CASSAGLNTEAFF
>NA|TRBV28|TRBJ1-3
CASNQLSDTVLSGNTIYF
>NA|TRBV4-1|TRBJ2-5
CASSLSGLLLYF
>NA|TRBV4-3|TRBJ2-2
CASSMDRGYTGELFF
>NA|TRBV5-1|TRBJ1-5
CASSSGTGVNQPQHF
>few|TRBV21-1|TRBJ1-1
CASSKGRVNTEAFF
>few|TRBV29-1|TRBJ2-1
CSVEDPVFGSSYNEQFF
>hyperexpanded|TRBV28|TRBJ2-7
CASSLNSGSDEQYF
>few|TRBV29-1|TRBJ2-6
CSVEDRYGSSGANVLTF
>few|TRBV10-2|TRBJ1-2
CAHGQGWGYGYTF
>NA|TRBV30|TRBJ1-1
CAWSGSTEAFF
>NA|TRBV7-8|NA
CASSLDRAFYYEQYF
>few|TRBV9|TRBJ2-2
CASSVWESSGTGELFF
>NA|TRBV9|TRBJ2-5
CASGGVAETQYF
>once|TRBV4-3|TRBJ2-2
CASGQGQFTGELFF
>NA|TRBV4-1|TRBJ2-3
CASSYGAVTQYF
>NA|TRBV7-9|TRBJ1-2
CASSLVGQLPAYGYTF
>NA|TRBV9|TRBJ1-4
CASSVEAGGNEKLFF
>NA|TRBV5-1|TRBJ2-3
CASSPRSQTGIGTDTQYF
>NA|TRBV19|TRBJ2-7
CASSLRTDYYEQYF
>NA|TRBV30|TRBJ2-3
CAWSNPLAGGPGTDTQYF
>NA|TRBV9|TRBJ2-5
CASSTSGGGETQYF
>NA|TRBV28|TRBJ2-3
CASSFSWDRDPDTQYF
>NA|TRBV4-1|TRBJ1-5
CASSQEGRQPQHF
>NA|TRBV5-6|TRBJ2-7
CASSFRGGSYEQYF
>NA|TRBV27|TRBJ1-2
CASSHGDSLVYGYTF
>NA|TRBV9|TRBJ2-1
CASSGGYNEQFF
>NA|TRBV7-6|TRBJ2-1
CASSVPPEGSYNEQFF
>NA|TRBV4-3|TRBJ1-3
CASSQDVNRGSGNTIYF
>NA|TRBV30|TRBJ2-3
CAWGQGARTDTQYF
>NA|TRBV6-5|TRBJ2-3
CASSYGTGNTQYF